This TCR beta chain was found in a study of tissue T cells after allogeneic stem cell transplantation. General study results and limits: Sampling depth was limited, and the cohort was small and clinically varied. Motif-based clustering found tissue-specific repertoire signatures shared across patients, though few clones were shared. Within patients, tissue anatomy strongly shaped TCR repertoire composition.

The germline V gene has CDR1 GKSSPN and CDR2 SITVG. There are 13 residues in the CDR3. V dropped 5 bases and J dropped 4 bases, with 11 bases sitting between them. Some clones are missing from TCRdb's copy, which holds only in-frame ones; the method was immunoSEQ multiplex PCR. The sample includes about 48,000 clones, approximately 73% of them seen just once. Comments on this clone: Its antigen is unidentified. Mouse names are used for the genes. The CDR3 end lies 1 residue beyond the end of the read and is filled in from the germline J gene.

The chain joins TRBV31 to TRBJ1-4, with a weak D call TRBD1 (5 bases). The receptor was derived from a pool of C57BL/6 mice in good health. The specimen sequenced was sorted cells pooled from one or two spleens. CDR3 sequence reads: CAWGPDNNERLFF. The CDR3 bases that were read are TGTGCCTGGGGACCGGACAACAACGAAAGATTATTT.